This TCR beta chain is from a study of blood T cell dynamics during melanoma immunotherapy. Whole-study context: Standard first-line treatment here was pembrolizumab or nivolumab plus ipilimumab in metastatic melanoma.

Germline-derived CDR1 and CDR2 are SEHNR and FQNEAQ (reference sequence). V was pared by 0 bases and J by 2 bases, with 3 bases of the junction left unmatched. The CDR3 length is 15 residues. Time point indicated: pre-treatment baseline. Prior systemic cancer therapy, immunosuppressant use and other active malignancies excluded patients. The data were produced by immunoSEQ multiplex PCR, yet TCRdb's version contains in-frame clones alone and is incomplete. The sample lists some 9,400 clones; about 86% were seen once. Sequenced material: blood, taken from a patient treated with checkpoint blockade. The rearrangement uses TRBV7-9 and TRBJ2-5; 7 positions match TRBD1. This sequence was found in a human donor with melanoma. The CDR3 sequence: CASSLAPGQQETQYF. CDR3 coding DNA: TGTGCCAGCAGCTTAGCCCCGGGACAGCAAGAGACCCAGTACTTC.